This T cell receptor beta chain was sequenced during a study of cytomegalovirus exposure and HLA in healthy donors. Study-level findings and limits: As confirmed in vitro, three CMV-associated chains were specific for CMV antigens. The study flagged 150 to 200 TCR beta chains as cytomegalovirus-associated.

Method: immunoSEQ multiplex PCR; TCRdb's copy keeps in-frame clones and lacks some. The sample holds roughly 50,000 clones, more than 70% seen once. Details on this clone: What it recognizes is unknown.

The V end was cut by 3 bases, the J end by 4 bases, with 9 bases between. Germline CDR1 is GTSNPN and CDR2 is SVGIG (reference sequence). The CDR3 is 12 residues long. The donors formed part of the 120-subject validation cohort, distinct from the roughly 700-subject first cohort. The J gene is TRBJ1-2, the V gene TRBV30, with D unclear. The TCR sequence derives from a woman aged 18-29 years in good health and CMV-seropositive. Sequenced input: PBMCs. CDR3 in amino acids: CAWRTQVYGYTF. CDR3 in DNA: TGTGCCTGGAGGACCCAGGTCTATGGCTACACCTTC.